This TCR beta chain comes out of a study of T cell responses to AZD1222 COVID-19 vaccine. As for the study in general: The analysis combined second doses at about 4 or about 12 weeks.

Points on this clone: Its antigen remains unknown.

Method: immunoSEQ multiplex PCR; TCRdb's copy keeps in-frame clones and lacks some. In the table there are around 260,000 clones, roughly 93% of which are singletons. The germline gives CDR1 LGHNT, CDR2 FRNRAP. V was pared by 0 bases and J by 3 bases, with 10 bases of the junction left unmatched. The CDR3 covers 17 residues. Study observations and caveats: Spike-wide coverage was observed for vaccine-associated CD4 TCRs, with dominant responses at 160-218 and 743-854.

Here the sequenced sample was peripheral blood, taken on day 0 of AZD1222 vaccination. This rearrangement joins TRBV12-5 to TRBJ1-1, with TRBD1 matching 7 bases. The clonotype was recovered from an adult in good health. CDR3: CASGLVLDRRSYTEAFF. In nucleotides, the CDR3 is TGTGCTAGTGGTTTGGTTTTGGACAGGAGATCCTACACTGAAGCTTTCTTT.